What follows describes a single T cell receptor beta chain. The data belong to a study of blood T cell repertoires in COVID-19. About the research overall: The cDNA or gDNA used as material had been derived from T cells, B-cell-depleted T cells, or PBMCs.

Assay: immunoSEQ multiplex PCR; the TCRdb copy retains only in-frame clones and omits some. Here the sample spans about 150,000 clones, roughly 80% being singletons. This CDR3 has 17 residues. From germline, CDR1 is SEHNR and CDR2 FQNEAQ (reference sequence). V gave up 5 bases and J gave up 2 bases; unmatched junction bases: 11. Those enrolled, adults aged about 18 to 89 years, came from roughly 23 US areas. Either two negative PCRs, clearance, or symptom resolution qualified Cohort 3 donors as recovered. The sample taken for sequencing was PBMCs or T cells enriched from blood (not recorded which). This sequence joins TRBV7-9 and TRBJ2-1; 8 bases agree with TRBD2. This TCR came from a woman aged 45-65 years who had recovered from COVID-19. The CDR3 here is CASSPLIVRGAYNEQFF. CDR3 bases: TGTGCCAGCAGCCCTCTCATTGTGCGGGGGGCCTACAATGAGCAGTTCTTC.